The 15 T cell receptor beta chains below come from one sample, sequenced in a study of cytomegalovirus exposure and HLA in healthy donors. Primers included in the PCR were 60 Vbeta and 13 Jbeta primers. TCRdb's table, derived via immunoSEQ multiplex PCR, lists solely in-frame clones and lacks some. The sample has roughly 120,000 clones, 15% seen once. Sequenced sample: PBMCs. The origin of the receptors is a woman aged 18 to 35 in good health and CMV-seronegative.

This chain connects TRBV30 to TRBJ1-1, with D perhaps matching TRBD1 (5 bases). The germline CDR1 and CDR2 sequences are GTSNPN and SVGIG (reference sequence). This CDR3 contains 13 residues. V lost 3 bases, J lost 4 bases, and 12 bases lay in between. The CDR3 reads CAWSPGQGTEAFF. The DNA of the CDR3 is TGTGCCTGGAGCCCAGGGCAGGGCACTGAAGCTTTCTTT.

The chain is built from TRBV2 and TRBJ1-6, with a weak D call TRBD1 (5 bases). Germline CDR1 reads SNHLY; CDR2 reads FYNNEI. The CDR3 totals 13 residues. Trimming left V 5 bases short and J 9 bases short, with 11 bases between. The CDR3 coding sequence is TGTGCCAGCAGTCACCAGGGCGGTTCACCCCTCCACTTT. Translated: CASSHQGGSPLHF. Together with reference TRBV2 and TRBJ1-6, the CDR3 gives the full variable domain: EPEVTQTPSHQVTQMGQEVILRCVPISNHLYFYWYRQILGQKVEFLVSFYNNEISEKSEIFDDQFSVERPDGSNFTLKIRSTKLEDSAMYFCASSHQGGSPLHFGNGTRLTVT.

This clone turned up a few times. The chain carries TRBV7-9 and TRBJ1-4; 9 nucleotides line up with TRBD1. J was trimmed by 7 bases and V by 4 bases; bases with no gene match: 4. The germline V gene has CDR1 SEHNR and CDR2 FQNEAQ (reference sequence). This CDR3 comprises 14 residues. The chain's CDR3 is CASSSGQGVEKLFF. The CDR3, as DNA: TGTGCCAGCAGCTCGGGACAGGGCGTTGAAAAACTGTTTTTT.

In its sample, this clone was seen a few times. The chain links TRBV4-2 to TRBJ2-4, with a tentative D call TRBD1 (8 bases). Trimming cost V 0 bases and J 1 base, with 25 bases left between them. Germline V gene lookup returns CDR1 LGHNA and CDR2 YNFKEQ. This CDR3 region has 21 residues. For the CDR3, the DNA is TGTGCCAGCAGCCAAGAAGGGGGGGACAGGTCGTATGTTTTGGCCAAAAACATTCAGTACTTC. Translation: CASSQEGGDRSYVLAKNIQYF.

This clone has just a few counts. The chain uses TRBV5-5 and TRBJ1-5, with D unclear. The germline CDR1 and CDR2 sequences are SGHKS and YYEKEE (reference sequence). V was cut by 4 bases and J by 6 bases, with 17 bases left in between. The CDR3 totals 15 residues. The CDR3 sequence is CASSPREPTIQPQHF. DNA for the CDR3: TGTGCCAGCAGCCCGCGGGAGCCAACAATTCAGCCCCAGCATTTT.

This chain joins TRBV18 and TRBJ1-6, with D perhaps matching TRBD1 (5 bases). V lost 3 bases and J lost 7, with 10 bases in between. This CDR3 has 14 residues. Germline-derived CDR1 and CDR2 are KGHSH and LQKENI. In DNA form, the CDR3 reads TGTGCCAGCTCACCGTCCGGGGGAAATTCACCCCTCCACTTT. This codes for CASSPSGGNSPLHF.

The rearrangement uses TRBV5-4 and TRBJ2-5; TRBD1 matches at 8 bases. J gave up 5 bases and V 0 bases, and 6 bases lay outside the gene matches. Germline V gene lookup returns CDR1 SGHNT and CDR2 YYREEE (reference sequence). There are 15 residues in the CDR3. CDR3 DNA sequence: TGTGCCAGCAGCTTGGCAGGACAGGGTATGGAGACCCAGTACTTC. This encodes CASSLAGQGMETQYF. Filled out from reference TRBV5-4 and TRBJ2-5, the complete variable domain reads ETGVTQSPTHLIKTRGQQVTLRCSSQSGHNTVSWYQQALGQGPQFIFQYYREEENGRGNFPPRFSGLQFPNYSSELNVNALELDDSALYLCASSLAGQGMETQYFGPGTRLLVL.

The chain combines TRBV19 with TRBJ2-2; the D gene is possibly TRBD1 (6 bases). V lost 6 bases and J 6 bases, leaving 11 bases between the germline ends. Germline assignment: CDR1 LNHDA and CDR2 SQIVND (reference sequence). The CDR3 totals 13 residues. The CDR3 sequence: CASSLGGPGELFF. The CDR3 region has the DNA TGTGCCAGTAGCCTTGGGGGCCCCGGGGAGCTGTTTTTT.

This clone was seen a few times. J is TRBJ2-7 and V is TRBV5-6; 8 bases line up with TRBD1. Per the germline V gene, CDR1 is SGHDT and CDR2 is YYEEEE. Germline trimming cut 4 bases from V and 1 base from J; bases unmatched to any gene: 7. This CDR3 is 15 amino acids long. CDR3 nucleotide sequence: TGTGCCAGCAGCAAGCCGACAGGGGCGTCCTACGAGCAGTACTTC. Its translation: CASSKPTGASYEQYF.

This clone was detected only a few times. The chain's CDR3 is CASSLRLAGPNTGELFF. CDR3 in DNA: TGTGCCAGCAGCCTCCGACTAGCGGGACCTAACACCGGGGAGCTGTTTTTT. V and J are TRBV5-4 and TRBJ2-2; TRBD2 agrees at 11 bases. V dropped 4 bases and J dropped 2; count of bases not matched to a gene: 7. Germline loops: CDR1 SGHNT, CDR2 YYREEE (reference sequence). CDR3 length equals 17 residues.

The table lists this clone with a few counts. The chain has TRBV6-1 and TRBJ2-5; a weak D match, TRBD1 (5 bases). Germline CDR1 and CDR2: MNHNS and SASEGT. V was clipped by 4 bases and J by 2 bases, with 11 bases between them. The CDR3 contains 14 residues. CDR3 bases: TGTGCCAGCAGTGTGCAGGGCTTACAAGAGACCCAGTACTTC. Encoded protein: CASSVQGLQETQYF.

The J gene is TRBJ1-2, the V gene TRBV18, with D possibly TRBD1 on 5 matching bases. Per germline, CDR1 KGHSH and CDR2 LQKENI. The CDR3 consists of 14 residues. Trimming took off 3 bases at V and 3 bases at J, with 11 bases between the two ends. CDR3 loop: CASSPPGGYYGYTF. DNA for the CDR3: TGTGCCAGCTCACCCCCCGGGGGGTACTATGGCTACACCTTC.

V is TRBV4-1 and J is TRBJ2-7; TRBD1 matches 9 bases. CDR1 and CDR2 from the germline V gene are MGHRA and YSYEKL. The CDR3 contains 13 residues. The junction had 5 bases not matched to a gene; V was cut back by 6 bases and J by 5 bases. Here the CDR3 DNA reads TGCGCCAGCAGTGACAGGGGGGCCAACGAGCAGTACTTC. This sequence encodes CASSDRGANEQYF.

There are a few counts of this clone. The chain recombines TRBV2 with TRBJ2-6, with D maybe TRBD1 (6 bases). CDR1 and CDR2 from the germline V gene are SNHLY and FYNNEI. Trimming removed 6 bases at V and 1 base at J, with 19 bases between. The CDR3 totals 18 residues. CDR3 in amino acids: CASSRTDRLGSGANVLTF. The DNA for the CDR3 is TGTGCCAGCAGCAGGACAGACCGCTTAGGGTCTGGGGCCAACGTCCTGACTTTC.

As DNA, the CDR3 is TGCGCCAGCAGCCCCCAGGGGGTAGCGGGGCCCACAGATACGCAGTATTTT. This gives the protein CASSPQGVAGPTDTQYF. The J gene is TRBJ2-3, the V gene TRBV5-1, with D perhaps TRBD2 (8 bases). Trimming removed 4 bases at V and 2 bases at J, with 20 bases between. The CDR3 is 17 amino acids. From germline, CDR1 is SGHRS and CDR2 YFSETQ.